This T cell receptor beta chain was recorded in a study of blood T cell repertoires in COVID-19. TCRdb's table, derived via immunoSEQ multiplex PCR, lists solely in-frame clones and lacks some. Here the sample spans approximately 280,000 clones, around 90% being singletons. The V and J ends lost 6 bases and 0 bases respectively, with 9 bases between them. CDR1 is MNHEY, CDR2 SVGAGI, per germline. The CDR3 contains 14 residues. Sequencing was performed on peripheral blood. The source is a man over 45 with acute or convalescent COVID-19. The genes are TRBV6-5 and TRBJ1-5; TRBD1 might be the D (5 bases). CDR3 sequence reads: CASSAGYSNQPQHF. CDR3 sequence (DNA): TGTGCCAGCAGCGCAGGGTATAGCAATCAGCCCCAGCATTTT.